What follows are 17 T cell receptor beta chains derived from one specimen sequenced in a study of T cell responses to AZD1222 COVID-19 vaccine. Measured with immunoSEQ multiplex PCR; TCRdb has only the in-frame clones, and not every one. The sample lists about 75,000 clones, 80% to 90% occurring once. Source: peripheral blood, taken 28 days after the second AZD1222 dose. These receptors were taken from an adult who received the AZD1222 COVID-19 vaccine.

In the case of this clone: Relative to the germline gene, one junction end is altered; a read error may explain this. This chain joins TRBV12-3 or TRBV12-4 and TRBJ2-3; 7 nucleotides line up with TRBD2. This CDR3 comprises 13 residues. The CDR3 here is CASSKPGTKRDSF. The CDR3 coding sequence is TGTGCCAGCAGTAAACCCGGGACTAAGAGAGACAGTTTT.

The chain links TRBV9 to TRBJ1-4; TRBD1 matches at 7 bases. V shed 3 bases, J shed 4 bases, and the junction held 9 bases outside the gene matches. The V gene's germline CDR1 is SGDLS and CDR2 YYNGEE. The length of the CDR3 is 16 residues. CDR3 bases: TGTGCCAGCAGCGCGCGACAGGGACCTTATAATGAAAAACTGTTTTTT. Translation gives CASSARQGPYNEKLFF.

CDR3 amino acids: CASSLNGAGALGGTQYF. The CDR3 nucleotides are TGCGCCAGCAGCTTGAACGGAGCGGGGGCCCTCGGCGGGACCCAGTACTTC. This chain connects TRBV5-1 to TRBJ2-5; 8 positions match TRBD2. Germline-derived CDR1 and CDR2 are SGHRS and YFSETQ. The V gene end was trimmed by 1 base and the J gene end by 7 bases; junction bases not matched to a gene: 15. The CDR3 is made up of 17 amino acids. Together with reference TRBV5-1 and TRBJ2-5, the CDR3 gives the full variable domain: KAGVTQTPRYLIKTRGQQVTLSCSPISGHRSVSWYQQTPGQGLQFLFEYFSETQRNKGNFPGRFSGRQFSNSRSEMNVSTLELGDSALYLCASSLNGAGALGGTQYFGPGTRLLVL.

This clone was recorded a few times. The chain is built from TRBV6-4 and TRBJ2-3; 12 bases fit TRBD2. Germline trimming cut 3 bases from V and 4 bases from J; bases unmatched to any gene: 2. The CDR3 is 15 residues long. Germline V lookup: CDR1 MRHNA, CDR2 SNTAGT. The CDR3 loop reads CASSETSGGSDTQYF. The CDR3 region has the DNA TGTGCCAGCAGTGAAACTAGCGGGGGGTCAGATACGCAGTATTTT.

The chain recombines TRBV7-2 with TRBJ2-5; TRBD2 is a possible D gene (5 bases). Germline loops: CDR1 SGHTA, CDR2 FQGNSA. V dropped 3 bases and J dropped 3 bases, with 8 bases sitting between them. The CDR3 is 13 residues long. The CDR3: CASSFTREETQYF. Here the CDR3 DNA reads TGTGCCAGCAGCTTTACTAGAGAAGAGACCCAGTACTTC.

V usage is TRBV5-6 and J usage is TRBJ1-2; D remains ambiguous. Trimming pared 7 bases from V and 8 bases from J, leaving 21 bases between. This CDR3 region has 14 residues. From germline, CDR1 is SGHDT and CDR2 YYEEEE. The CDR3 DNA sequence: TGTGCCAGCGTTGAGTATGGCGGGGTCAACGGCTACACCTTC. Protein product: CASVEYGGVNGYTF.

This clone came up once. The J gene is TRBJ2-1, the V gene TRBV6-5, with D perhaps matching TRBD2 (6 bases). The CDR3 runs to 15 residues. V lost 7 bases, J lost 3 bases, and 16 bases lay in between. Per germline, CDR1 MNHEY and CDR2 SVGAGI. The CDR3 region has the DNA TGTGCCAGCAATCTGGGCGTGGGGGGCTACAATGAGCAGTTCTTC. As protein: CASNLGVGGYNEQFF.

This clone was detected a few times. For the CDR3, the DNA is TGTGCCAGCAGCTCCCAGAGACTAGCGGGGGAGCAGTTCTTC. This encodes CASSSQRLAGEQFF. The chain couples TRBV7-2 to TRBJ2-1; TRBD2 matches at 11 bases. Germline CDR1 reads SGHTA; CDR2 reads FQGNSA. CDR3 length equals 14 residues. V lost 4 bases, J lost 10 bases, and 6 bases stayed unmatched.

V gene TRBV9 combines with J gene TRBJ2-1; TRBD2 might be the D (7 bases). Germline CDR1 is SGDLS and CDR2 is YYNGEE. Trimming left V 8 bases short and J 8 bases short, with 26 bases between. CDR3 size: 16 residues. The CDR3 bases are TGTGCCAGTACCCCTTTTGGGGGGGCCAATGTGGATGAGCAGTTCTTC. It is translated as CASTPFGGANVDEQFF.

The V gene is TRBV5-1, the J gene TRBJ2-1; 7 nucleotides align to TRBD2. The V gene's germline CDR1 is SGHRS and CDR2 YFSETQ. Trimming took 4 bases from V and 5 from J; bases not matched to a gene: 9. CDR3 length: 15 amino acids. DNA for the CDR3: TGCGCCAGCAGCCCTAAAGCGGGGCTAGACAATGAGCAGTTCTTC. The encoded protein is CASSPKAGLDNEQFF.

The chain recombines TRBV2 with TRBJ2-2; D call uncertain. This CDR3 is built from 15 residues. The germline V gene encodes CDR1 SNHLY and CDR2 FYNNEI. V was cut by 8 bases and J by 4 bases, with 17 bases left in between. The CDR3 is CASVGSLRGTGELFF. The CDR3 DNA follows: TGTGCCAGCGTAGGTTCCCTTCGAGGCACCGGGGAGCTGTTTTTT.

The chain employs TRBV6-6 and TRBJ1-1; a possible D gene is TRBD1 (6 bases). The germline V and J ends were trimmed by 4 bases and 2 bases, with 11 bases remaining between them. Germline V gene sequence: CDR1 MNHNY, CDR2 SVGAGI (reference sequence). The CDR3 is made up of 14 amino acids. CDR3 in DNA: TGTGCCAGCAGTTCAGGACAGATAAACACTGAAGCTTTCTTT. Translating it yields CASSSGQINTEAFF.

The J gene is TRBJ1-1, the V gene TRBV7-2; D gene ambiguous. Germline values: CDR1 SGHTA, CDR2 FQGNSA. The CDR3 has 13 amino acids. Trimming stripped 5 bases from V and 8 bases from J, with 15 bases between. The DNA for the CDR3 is TGTGCCAGCAGCACCGGTCGGCGTGTGGAAGCTTTCTTT. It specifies CASSTGRRVEAFF.

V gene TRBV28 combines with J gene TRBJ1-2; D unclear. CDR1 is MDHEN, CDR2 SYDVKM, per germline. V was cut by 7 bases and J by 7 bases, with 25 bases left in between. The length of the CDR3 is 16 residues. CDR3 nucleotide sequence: TGTGCCAGCACCCCTAAAGGGCAGGAATCTCGGCGTGGCTACACCTTC. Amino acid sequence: CASTPKGQESRRGYTF.

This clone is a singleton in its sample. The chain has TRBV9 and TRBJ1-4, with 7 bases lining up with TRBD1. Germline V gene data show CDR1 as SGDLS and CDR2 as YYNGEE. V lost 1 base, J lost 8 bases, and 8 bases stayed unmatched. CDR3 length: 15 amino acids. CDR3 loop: CASSVSTGSREKLFF. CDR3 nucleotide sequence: TGTGCCAGCAGCGTATCGACAGGGTCACGAGAAAAACTGTTTTTT.

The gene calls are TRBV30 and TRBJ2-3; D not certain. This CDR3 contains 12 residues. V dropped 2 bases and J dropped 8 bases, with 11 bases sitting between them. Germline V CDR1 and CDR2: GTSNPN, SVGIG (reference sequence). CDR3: CAWSPDRLTQYF. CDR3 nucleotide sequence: TGTGCCTGGAGTCCCGATCGCCTTACGCAGTATTTT.

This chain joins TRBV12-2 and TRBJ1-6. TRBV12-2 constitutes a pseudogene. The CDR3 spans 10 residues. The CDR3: CARPISPLHF. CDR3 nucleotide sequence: TGTGCAAGACCAATTTCACCCCTCCACTTT.